This TCR beta chain was identified during a study of T cell changes during pregnancy in multiple sclerosis. V lost 3 bases and J lost 2, with 9 bases in between. Germline-derived CDR1 and CDR2 are SGHRS and YFSETQ. This CDR3 spans 13 amino acids. TCRdb's copy holds only in-frame clones and misses some; the assay was immunoSEQ multiplex PCR. The sample has about 70,000 clones, roughly 94% seen once. The chain couples TRBV5-1 to TRBJ2-7; maybe TRBD1 (6 bases). This clonotype was sampled from a female donor with multiple sclerosis, enrolled in a pregnancy study. The specimen comprised peripheral blood, sampled in the third trimester of pregnancy. For the CDR3, the DNA is TGCGCCAGCAGCTGGGACACAACCTACGAGCAGTACTTC. It yields the protein CASSWDTTYEQYF.